This T cell receptor beta chain was sequenced for a study of blood T cell repertoires in COVID-19. The CDR3 runs to 14 residues. Germline loops: CDR1 MNHNY, CDR2 SVGAGI (reference sequence). The V segment lost 6 bases and the J segment 6 bases; nucleotides outside the gene matches: 7. Measured with immunoSEQ multiplex PCR; TCRdb has only the in-frame clones, and not every one. The sample gives more than 150,000 clones, roughly 80% of which show up once; over 12% is in the top ten. V usage is TRBV6-6 and J usage is TRBJ1-1; 10 bases are a match to TRBD1. The sequencing input was peripheral blood. This clonotype was sampled from a man aged 18-30 years with active or convalescent COVID-19. CDR3 in amino acids: CASRGQGKAPEAFF. CDR3 coding DNA: TGTGCCAGCAGGGGACAGGGGAAGGCCCCTGAAGCTTTCTTT.